Each of the 25 T cell receptor beta chains below was sequenced from the same sample in a study of cytomegalovirus exposure and HLA in healthy donors. TCRdb keeps only in-frame clones here, not all; method: immunoSEQ multiplex PCR. The sample shows more than 300,000 clones, roughly 88% of them seen only once. The sample consisted of PBMCs. Receptor source: a woman aged 18 to 35 in good health and CMV-seronegative.

This chain connects TRBV28 to TRBJ2-1, with 7 positions matching TRBD1. The CDR3 spans 17 residues. Germline lookup yields CDR1 MDHEN and CDR2 SYDVKM. Germline trimming cut 6 bases from V and 3 bases from J; bases unmatched to any gene: 14. CDR3 bases: TGTGCCAGCAGCCCTAATAGGTCGGGACAGTTCTACAATGAGCAGTTCTTC. Translation: CASSPNRSGQFYNEQFF.

The chain is built from TRBV6-6 and TRBJ2-1; no clear D gene. Trimming took 0 bases from V and 12 from J, leaving 9 bases between them. This CDR3 spans 12 amino acids. Germline V gives CDR1 MNHNY, CDR2 SVGAGI (reference sequence). The CDR3, as DNA: TGTGCCAGCAGTTACTCGTCCGGTTGGCAGTTCTTC. The encoded protein is CASSYSSGWQFF.

The V and J genes are TRBV5-1 and TRBJ2-3; D might be TRBD2 (6 bases). Deletions cut 3 bases from V and 7 bases from J, with 18 bases between. CDR1 and CDR2 from the germline V gene are SGHRS and YFSETQ. The CDR3 has 15 amino acids. The CDR3 loop reads CASSSPAGWVHTQYF. CDR3 DNA sequence: TGCGCCAGCAGCTCACCGGCGGGGTGGGTACATACGCAGTATTTT.

The chain employs TRBV4-1 and TRBJ1-1, with a possible D match to TRBD1 (6 bases). The CDR3 has 14 residues. Germline V gene sequence: CDR1 MGHRA, CDR2 YSYEKL. The V end was cut by 3 bases, the J end by 0 bases, with 8 bases between. The CDR3, as DNA: TGCGCCAGCAGCCAGAGGGGGATGAACACTGAAGCTTTCTTT. This gives the protein CASSQRGMNTEAFF.

This CDR3 is CASSEPRGVREQFF. The CDR3 bases are TGTGCCAGCAGTGAACCCAGGGGGGTTAGGGAGCAGTTCTTC. J is TRBJ2-1 and V is TRBV25-1, with D perhaps matching TRBD1 (7 bases). CDR1 MGHDK and CDR2 SYGVNS come from the germline V gene. This CDR3 comprises 14 residues. The V gene lost 2 bases and the J gene lost 10 bases, with 15 bases spanning the gap.

This sequence joins TRBV29-1 and TRBJ2-1; the match to TRBD2 covers 9 bases. J was trimmed by 8 bases and V by 4 bases; bases with no gene match: 12. There are 15 residues in the CDR3. Germline V lookup: CDR1 SQVTM, CDR2 ANQGSEA. The CDR3 here is CSVVGTSRREYEQFF. In DNA form, the CDR3 reads TGCAGCGTTGTAGGGACTAGCCGGAGAGAGTATGAGCAGTTCTTC.

The V and J genes are TRBV9 and TRBJ1-2; tentative D call: TRBD1 (5 bases). This CDR3 contains 14 residues. V gave up 5 bases and J gave up 8 bases, with 19 bases separating them. The germline V gene encodes CDR1 SGDLS and CDR2 YYNGEE. The DNA for the CDR3 is TGTGCCAGCAGAGGGGAGGGATCGATGGAAGGCTACACCTTC. It yields the protein CASRGEGSMEGYTF.

In its sample, this clone was seen a few times. The V and J genes are TRBV9 and TRBJ2-7; 7 bases are shared with TRBD1. CDR3 length equals 14 residues. Germline V lookup: CDR1 SGDLS, CDR2 YYNGEE. V was pared by 3 bases and J by 4 bases, with 7 bases of the junction left unmatched. CDR3 residues: CASSAQGSGYEQYF. CDR3 nucleotides: TGTGCCAGCAGCGCACAGGGGTCTGGGTACGAGCAGTACTTC.

This chain links TRBV5-1 with TRBJ1-4; 9 nucleotides align to TRBD1. CDR1 is SGHRS, CDR2 YFSETQ, per germline. V shed 6 bases and J 3 bases; nucleotides not matched to a gene: 6. This CDR3 region has 15 residues. The CDR3 protein is CASTRGQGPNEKLFF. In nucleotides, the CDR3 is TGCGCCAGCACCCGGGGACAGGGCCCTAATGAAAAACTGTTTTTT.

The CDR3 nucleotides read TGCGCCAGCACCACCTCCACAGGGGCCGCTAATGAAAAACTGTTTTTT. Amino acids: CASTTSTGAANEKLFF. The rearrangement joins TRBV5-1 to TRBJ1-4; 7 bases map to TRBD1. The germline V gene has CDR1 SGHRS and CDR2 YFSETQ. This CDR3 spans 16 amino acids. Losses at the gene ends were 6 bases for V and 3 bases for J; bases not matched to a gene: 11.

This chain joins TRBV9 and TRBJ2-5; a possible D gene is TRBD1 (6 bases). CDR3 length equals 15 residues. The germline gives CDR1 SGDLS, CDR2 YYNGEE. V lost 6 bases, J lost 2 bases, and 17 bases lay in between. This CDR3 is CASTYSGTPQETQYF. In nucleotides, the CDR3 is TGTGCCAGCACCTACTCCGGGACACCACAAGAGACCCAGTACTTC.

The chain carries TRBV9 and TRBJ2-3, with 12 bases aligning to TRBD1. CDR1 and CDR2 from the germline V gene are SGDLS and YYNGEE. Trimming at V came to 3 bases and at J to 0 bases, leaving 11 bases not matched to a gene. The CDR3 sequence is 19 residues long. The CDR3 coding sequence is TGTGCCAGCAGCGGGGGGACAGGGGGCGCGGAGCGGAGCACAGATACGCAGTATTTT. Residues: CASSGGTGGAERSTDTQYF.

The chain links TRBV28 to TRBJ2-7, with 7 positions matching TRBD2. V trimming: 4 bases; J trimming: 6 bases; junction bases outside the gene matches: 9. CDR1 and CDR2 from the germline V gene are MDHEN and SYDVKM. This CDR3 has 14 residues. This CDR3 is CASSSPRGVGEQYF. DNA for the CDR3: TGTGCCAGCAGTTCCCCCCGGGGGGTTGGCGAGCAGTACTTC.

V is TRBV9 and J is TRBJ2-5, with 7 bases matching TRBD1. V was pared by 4 bases and J by 2 bases, with 5 bases of the junction left unmatched. Germline CDR1 reads SGDLS; CDR2 reads YYNGEE. The CDR3 runs 14 residues. Written as DNA, the CDR3 is TGTGCCAGCAGCTCGGACAGGATACAAGAGACCCAGTACTTC. Encoded protein: CASSSDRIQETQYF. Together with reference TRBV9 and TRBJ2-5, the CDR3 gives the full variable domain: DSGVTQTPKHLITATGQRVTLRCSPRSGDLSVYWYQQSLDQGLQFLIQYYNGEERAKGNILERFSAQQFPDLHSELNLSSLELGDSALYFCASSSDRIQETQYFGPGTRLLVL.

The chain recombines TRBV27 with TRBJ2-5; 7 bases are shared with TRBD2. The junction had 6 bases not matched to a gene; V was cut back by 6 bases and J by 5 bases. The CDR3 is 13 residues long. Germline V gives CDR1 MNHEY, CDR2 SMNVEV (reference sequence). CDR3 residues: CASRGGSRETQYF. CDR3 DNA: TGTGCCAGCAGGGGCGGGAGTAGGGAGACCCAGTACTTC.

The CDR3 DNA is TGCGCCAGCAGCCTGGGCCAGTTGGATACGCAGTATTTT. Its translation: CASSLGQLDTQYF. The chain joins TRBV5-1 to TRBJ2-3; D gene uncertain. V was shortened by 4 bases and J by 6 bases, with 12 bases between the two germline ends. Germline V gene lookup returns CDR1 SGHRS and CDR2 YFSETQ. This CDR3 is 13 amino acids long.

The chain employs TRBV6-1 and TRBJ2-2; maybe TRBD1 (5 bases). CDR1 and CDR2 from the germline V gene are MNHNS and SASEGT. The length of the CDR3 is 14 residues. Trimming pared 7 bases from V and 5 bases from J, leaving 14 bases between. In nucleotides, the CDR3 is TGTGCCAGCATAGGGGTTCCAGAAACCGGGGAGCTGTTTTTT. Protein product: CASIGVPETGELFF.

CDR3 amino acids: CASSVSGVLADTQYF. The CDR3, as DNA: TGTGCCAGCAGCGTTAGCGGGGTCTTGGCAGATACGCAGTATTTT. V gene TRBV9 combines with J gene TRBJ2-3; 8 nucleotides line up with TRBD2. V trimming: 2 bases; J trimming: 4 bases; junction bases outside the gene matches: 6. This CDR3 has 15 amino acids. Germline CDR1 is SGDLS and CDR2 is YYNGEE.

The V and J genes are TRBV19 and TRBJ1-5; D remains unclear. Trimming shortened V by 2 bases and J by 0 bases, and 5 bases separated the two germline ends. Germline V lookup: CDR1 LNHDA, CDR2 SQIVND (reference sequence). The CDR3 totals 14 residues. DNA of the CDR3: TGTGCCAGTAGTATACAGTATAGCAATCAGCCCCAGCATTTT. This codes for CASSIQYSNQPQHF.

The chain combines TRBV6-5 with TRBJ2-7; TRBD1 agrees at 7 bases. Germline V gene lookup returns CDR1 MNHEY and CDR2 SVGAGI. This CDR3 comprises 12 residues. Germline trimming cut 8 bases from V and 2 bases from J; bases unmatched to any gene: 3. CDR3 protein: CASGTGAYEQYF. The CDR3 nucleotides are TGTGCCAGCGGAACAGGGGCCTACGAGCAGTACTTC.

This clone was seen only once. This chain links TRBV10-3 with TRBJ1-2; a possible D gene is TRBD1 (5 bases). Between the trimmed V and J ends, which lost 10 bases and 4 bases, there was a span of 10 bases. CDR1 is ENHRY, CDR2 SYGVKD, per germline. CDR3 size: 11 residues. CDR3 coding DNA: TGTGCCAGTGGGGGGGGCTATGGCTACACCTTC. Translating it yields CASGGGYGYTF.

V and J are TRBV5-1 and TRBJ2-5; maybe TRBD2 (5 bases). Germline assignment: CDR1 SGHRS and CDR2 YFSETQ. Trimming removed 2 bases at V and 4 bases at J, with 12 bases between. The CDR3 length is 14 residues. Here the CDR3 DNA reads TGCGCCAGCAGCTTTCGGACTGATTCAGAGACCCAGTACTTC. Amino acids: CASSFRTDSETQYF.

This clone was seen only once. This rearrangement joins TRBV10-1 to TRBJ2-1; 8 nucleotides agree with TRBD1. The CDR3 covers 15 residues. V trimming: 0 bases; J trimming: 8 bases; junction bases outside the gene matches: 6. The V gene's germline CDR1 is WNHNN and CDR2 SYGVQD (reference sequence). Here the CDR3 reads CASSESVDRVHEQFF. The CDR3 region has the DNA TGCGCCAGCAGTGAGTCGGTGGACAGGGTCCATGAGCAGTTCTTC.

J is TRBJ2-5 and V is TRBV6-1; possibly TRBD2 for D (6 bases). Germline CDR1 is MNHNS and CDR2 is SASEGT. The CDR3 is 16 amino acids. Trimming left V 2 bases short and J 4 bases short, with 17 bases between. The CDR3 protein is CASSELGGGVRETQYF. The CDR3 coding sequence is TGTGCCAGCAGTGAACTCGGGGGAGGAGTTAGAGAGACCCAGTACTTC.

This sequence joins TRBV4-1 and TRBJ2-7, with TRBD1 matching 9 bases. CDR3 length: 15 amino acids. Germline CDR1 reads MGHRA; CDR2 reads YSYEKL. Trimming removed 1 base from V and 4 bases from J; junction bases left unmatched: 5. Here the CDR3 DNA reads TGCGCCAGCAGCCAAGGTACAGGGGGCGTGTACGAGCAGTACTTC. It yields the protein CASSQGTGGVYEQYF.